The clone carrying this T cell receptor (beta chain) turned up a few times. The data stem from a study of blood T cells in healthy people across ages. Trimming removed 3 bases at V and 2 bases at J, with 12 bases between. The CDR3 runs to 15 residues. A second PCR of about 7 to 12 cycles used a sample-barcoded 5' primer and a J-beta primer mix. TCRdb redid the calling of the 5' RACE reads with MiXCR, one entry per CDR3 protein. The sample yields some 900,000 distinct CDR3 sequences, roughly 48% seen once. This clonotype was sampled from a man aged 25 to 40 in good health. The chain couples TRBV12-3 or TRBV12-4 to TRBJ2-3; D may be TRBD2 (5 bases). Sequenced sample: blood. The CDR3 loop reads CASSFGRAPTDTQYF. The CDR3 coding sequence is TGTGCCAGCAGTTTTGGGAGAGCCCCCACAGATACGCAGTATTTT.